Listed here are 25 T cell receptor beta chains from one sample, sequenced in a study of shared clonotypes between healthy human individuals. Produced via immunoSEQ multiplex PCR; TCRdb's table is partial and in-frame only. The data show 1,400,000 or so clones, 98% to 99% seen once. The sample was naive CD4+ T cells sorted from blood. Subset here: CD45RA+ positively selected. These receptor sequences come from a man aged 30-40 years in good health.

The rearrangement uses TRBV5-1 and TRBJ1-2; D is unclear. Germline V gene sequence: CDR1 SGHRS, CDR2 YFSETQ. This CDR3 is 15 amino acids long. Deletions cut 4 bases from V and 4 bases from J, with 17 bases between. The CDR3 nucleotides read TGCGCCAGCAGCCCTGACGGGGTAGGAGGCTATGGCTACACCTTC. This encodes CASSPDGVGGYGYTF.

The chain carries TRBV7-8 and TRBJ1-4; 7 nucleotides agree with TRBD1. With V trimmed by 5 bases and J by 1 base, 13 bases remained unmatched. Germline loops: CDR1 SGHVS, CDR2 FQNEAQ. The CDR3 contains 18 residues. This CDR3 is CASSPDRVIWGTNEKLFF. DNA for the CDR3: TGTGCCAGCAGCCCCGACAGGGTTATCTGGGGAACTAATGAAAAACTGTTTTTT. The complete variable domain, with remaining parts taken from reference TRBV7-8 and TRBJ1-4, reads GAGVSQSPRYKVAKRGQDVALRCDPISGHVSLFWYQQALGQGPEFLTYFQNEAQLDKSGLPSDRFFAERPEGSVSTLKIQRTQQEDSAVYLCASSPDRVIWGTNEKLFFGSGTQLSVL.

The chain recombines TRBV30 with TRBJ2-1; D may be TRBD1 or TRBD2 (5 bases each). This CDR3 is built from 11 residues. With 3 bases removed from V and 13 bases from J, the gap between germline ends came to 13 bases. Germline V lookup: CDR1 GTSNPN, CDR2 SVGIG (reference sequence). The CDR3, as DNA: TGTGCCTGGAGGGGACCGCTTACTCAGTTCTTC. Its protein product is CAWRGPLTQFF.

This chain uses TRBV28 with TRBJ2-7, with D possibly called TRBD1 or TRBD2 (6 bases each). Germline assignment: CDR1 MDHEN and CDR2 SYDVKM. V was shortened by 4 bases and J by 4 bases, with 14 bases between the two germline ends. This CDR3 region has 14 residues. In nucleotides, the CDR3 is TGTGCCAGCAGTTCGGACAGAGGAGGGTACGAGCAGTACTTC. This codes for CASSSDRGGYEQYF.

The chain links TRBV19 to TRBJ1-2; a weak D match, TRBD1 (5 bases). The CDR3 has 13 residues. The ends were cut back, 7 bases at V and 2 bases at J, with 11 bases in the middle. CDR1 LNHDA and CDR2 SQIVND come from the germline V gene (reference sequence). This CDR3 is CASTGGRNYGYTF. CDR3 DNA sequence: TGTGCCAGTACTGGGGGACGCAACTATGGCTACACCTTC.

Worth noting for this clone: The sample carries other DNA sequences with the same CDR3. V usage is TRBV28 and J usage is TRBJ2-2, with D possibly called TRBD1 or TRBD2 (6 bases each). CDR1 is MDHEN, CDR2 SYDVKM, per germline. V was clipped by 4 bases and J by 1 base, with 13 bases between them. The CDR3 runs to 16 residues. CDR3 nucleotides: TGTGCCAGCAGTTCCCCACAGGGACTGAACACCGGGGAGCTGTTTTTT. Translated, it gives CASSSPQGLNTGELFF.

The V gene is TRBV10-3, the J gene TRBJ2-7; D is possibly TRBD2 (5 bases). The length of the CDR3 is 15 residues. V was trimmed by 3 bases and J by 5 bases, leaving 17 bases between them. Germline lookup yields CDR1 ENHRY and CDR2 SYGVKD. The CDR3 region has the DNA TGTGCCATCAGTGATGGACTTCCACCCCTGAACGAGCAGTACTTC. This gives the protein CAISDGLPPLNEQYF.

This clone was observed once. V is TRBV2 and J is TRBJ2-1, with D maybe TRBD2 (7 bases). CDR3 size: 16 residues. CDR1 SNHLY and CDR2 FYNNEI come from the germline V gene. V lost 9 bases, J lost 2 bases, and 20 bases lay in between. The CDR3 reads CARNSQGGEAYNEQFF. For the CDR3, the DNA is TGTGCCAGAAATTCACAGGGAGGGGAAGCCTACAATGAGCAGTTCTTC.

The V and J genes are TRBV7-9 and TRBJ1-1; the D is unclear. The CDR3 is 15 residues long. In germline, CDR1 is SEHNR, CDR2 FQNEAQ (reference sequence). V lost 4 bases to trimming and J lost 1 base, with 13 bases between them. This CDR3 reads CASSSLGARNTEAFF. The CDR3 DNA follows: TGTGCCAGCAGCTCGCTAGGAGCCCGGAACACTGAAGCTTTCTTT.

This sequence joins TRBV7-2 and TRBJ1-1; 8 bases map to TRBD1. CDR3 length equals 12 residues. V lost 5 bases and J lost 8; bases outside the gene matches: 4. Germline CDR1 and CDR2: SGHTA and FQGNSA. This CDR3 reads CASSLRQGEAFF. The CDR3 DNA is TGTGCCAGCAGCCTCCGACAGGGGGAAGCTTTCTTT.

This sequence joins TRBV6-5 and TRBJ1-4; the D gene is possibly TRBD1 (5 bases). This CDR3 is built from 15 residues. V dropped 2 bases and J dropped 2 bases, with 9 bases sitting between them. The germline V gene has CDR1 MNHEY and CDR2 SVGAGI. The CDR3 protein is CASSYLRQTNEKLFF. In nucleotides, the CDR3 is TGTGCCAGCAGTTACCTTCGACAGACTAATGAAAAACTGTTTTTT.

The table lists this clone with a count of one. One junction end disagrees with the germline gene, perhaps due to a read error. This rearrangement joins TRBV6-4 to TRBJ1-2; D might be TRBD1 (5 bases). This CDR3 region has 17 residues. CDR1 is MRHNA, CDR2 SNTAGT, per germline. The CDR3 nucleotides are TGTGCCAGCAGTGACTCCTTAGGGCAAACAGGAAACTCTGGCTACACCTTC. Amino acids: CASSDSLGQTGNSGYTF.

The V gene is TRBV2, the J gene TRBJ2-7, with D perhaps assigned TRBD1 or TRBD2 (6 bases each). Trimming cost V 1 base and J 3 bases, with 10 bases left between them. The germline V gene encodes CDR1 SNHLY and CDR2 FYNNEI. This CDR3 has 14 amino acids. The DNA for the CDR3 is TGTGCCAGCAGTGAAGTCGAGGGGGGCTACGAGCAGTACTTC. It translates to CASSEVEGGYEQYF.

The CDR3 region is CASSYTGVYGYTF. The CDR3 DNA reads TGTGCCAGCAGTTATACAGGGGTCTATGGCTACACCTTC. This sequence joins TRBV28 and TRBJ1-2; 7 bases are a match to TRBD1. The CDR3 has 13 amino acids. The V gene end was trimmed by 4 bases and the J gene end by 4 bases; junction bases not matched to a gene: 3. In germline, CDR1 is MDHEN, CDR2 SYDVKM.

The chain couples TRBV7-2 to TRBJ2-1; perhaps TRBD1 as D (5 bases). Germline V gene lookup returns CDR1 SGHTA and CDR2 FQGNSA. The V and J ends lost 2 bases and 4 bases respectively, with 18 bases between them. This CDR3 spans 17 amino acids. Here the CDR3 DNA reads TGTGCCAGCAGCTTAAAGACAGCTGCGGTAGTTTACAATGAGCAGTTCTTC. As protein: CASSLKTAAVVYNEQFF.

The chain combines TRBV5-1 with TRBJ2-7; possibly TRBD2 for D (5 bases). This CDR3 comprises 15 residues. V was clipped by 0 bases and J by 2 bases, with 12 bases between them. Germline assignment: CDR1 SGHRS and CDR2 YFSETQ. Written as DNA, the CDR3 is TGCGCCAGCAGCTTGGAGGGAGCCCGACCCTACGAGCAGTACTTC. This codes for CASSLEGARPYEQYF. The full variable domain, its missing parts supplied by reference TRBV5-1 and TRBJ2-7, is KAGVTQTPRYLIKTRGQQVTLSCSPISGHRSVSWYQQTPGQGLQFLFEYFSETQRNKGNFPGRFSGRQFSNSRSEMNVSTLELGDSALYLCASSLEGARPYEQYFGPGTRLTVT.

CDR3 nucleotide sequence: TGTGCCAGCAGCTTGGGGCCGGCAATATATCAGCCCCAGCATTTT. Amino acids: CASSLGPAIYQPQHF. The chain is built from TRBV5-5 and TRBJ1-5, with unresolved D. Per germline, CDR1 SGHKS and CDR2 YYEKEE (reference sequence). The V end was cut by 0 bases, the J end by 5 bases, with 12 bases between. There are 15 residues in the CDR3.

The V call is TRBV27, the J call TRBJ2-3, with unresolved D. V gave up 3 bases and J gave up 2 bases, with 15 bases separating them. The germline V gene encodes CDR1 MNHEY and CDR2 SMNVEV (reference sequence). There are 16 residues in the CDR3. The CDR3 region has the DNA TGTGCCAGCAGTTTCCGACACGTGAAGAACACAGATACGCAGTATTTT. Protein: CASSFRHVKNTDTQYF.

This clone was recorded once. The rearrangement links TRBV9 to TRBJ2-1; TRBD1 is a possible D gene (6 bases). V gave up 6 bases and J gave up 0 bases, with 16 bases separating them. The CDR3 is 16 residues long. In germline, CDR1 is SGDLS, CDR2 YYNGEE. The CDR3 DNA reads TGTGCCAGCACAGTCGCAGGGGTGAGCTCCTACAATGAGCAGTTCTTC. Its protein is CASTVAGVSSYNEQFF. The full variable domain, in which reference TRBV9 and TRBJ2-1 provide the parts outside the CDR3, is DSGVTQTPKHLITATGQRVTLRCSPRSGDLSVYWYQQSLDQGLQFLIQYYNGEERAKGNILERFSAQQFPDLHSELNLSSLELGDSALYFCASTVAGVSSYNEQFFGPGTRLTVL.

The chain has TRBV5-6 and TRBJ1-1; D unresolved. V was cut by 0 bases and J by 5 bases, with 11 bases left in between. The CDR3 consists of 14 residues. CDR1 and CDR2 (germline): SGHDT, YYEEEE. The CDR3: CASSLAGGETEAFF. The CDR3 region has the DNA TGTGCCAGCAGCTTGGCCGGAGGCGAAACTGAAGCTTTCTTT.

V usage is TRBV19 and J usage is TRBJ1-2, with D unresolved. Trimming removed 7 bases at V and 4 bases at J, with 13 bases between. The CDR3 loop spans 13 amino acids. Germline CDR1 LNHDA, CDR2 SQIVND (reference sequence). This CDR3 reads CASNPAGFYGYTF. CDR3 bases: TGTGCCAGTAACCCGGCCGGCTTCTATGGCTACACCTTC. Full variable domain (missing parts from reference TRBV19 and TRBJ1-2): DGGITQSPKYLFRKEGQNVTLSCEQNLNHDAMYWYRQDPGQGLRLIYYSQIVNDFQKGDIAEGYSVSREKKESFPLTVTSAQKNPTAFYLCASNPAGFYGYTFGSGTRLTVV.

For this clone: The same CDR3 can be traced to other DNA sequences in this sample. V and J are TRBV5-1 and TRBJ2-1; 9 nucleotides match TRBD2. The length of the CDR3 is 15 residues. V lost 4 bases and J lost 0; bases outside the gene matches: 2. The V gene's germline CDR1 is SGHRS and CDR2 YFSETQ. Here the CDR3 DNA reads TGCGCCAGCAGCCCAGCGGGAGGCTCCTACAATGAGCAGTTCTTC. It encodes CASSPAGGSYNEQFF.

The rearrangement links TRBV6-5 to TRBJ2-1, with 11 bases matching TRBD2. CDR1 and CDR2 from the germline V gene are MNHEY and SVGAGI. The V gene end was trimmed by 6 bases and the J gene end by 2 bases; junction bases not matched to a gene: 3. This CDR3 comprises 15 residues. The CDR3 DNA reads TGTGCCAGCAGAATAGCGGGAGGGACCTACAATGAGCAGTTCTTC. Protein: CASRIAGGTYNEQFF.

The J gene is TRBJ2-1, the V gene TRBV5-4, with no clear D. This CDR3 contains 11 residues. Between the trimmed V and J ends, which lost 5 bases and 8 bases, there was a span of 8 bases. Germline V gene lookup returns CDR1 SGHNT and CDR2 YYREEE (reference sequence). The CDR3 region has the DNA TGTGCCAGCAGGGCCTATCATGAGCAGTTCTTC. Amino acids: CASRAYHEQFF.

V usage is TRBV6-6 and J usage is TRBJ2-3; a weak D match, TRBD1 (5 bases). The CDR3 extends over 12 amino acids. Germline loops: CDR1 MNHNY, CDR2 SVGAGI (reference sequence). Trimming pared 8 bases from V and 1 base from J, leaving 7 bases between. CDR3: CASLGRTDTQYF. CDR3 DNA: TGTGCCAGCTTGGGGCGCACAGATACGCAGTATTTT.